Given below is one T cell receptor (beta chain) in context. The data were taken from a study of blood T cell repertoires in COVID-19. Study-level information: There were acute and convalescent COVID-19 samples, and they came from the United States, Italy and Spain.

Only in-frame clones appear in the TCRdb table, and some are missing; sequencing was by immunoSEQ multiplex PCR. This table holds approximately 30,000 clones, roughly 91% found once. Trimming cost V 1 base and J 4 bases, with 14 bases left between them. The germline V gene encodes CDR1 MGHRA and CDR2 YSYEKL. The CDR3 runs to 15 residues. This clonotype was obtained from a human donor with active COVID-19. The donor label of this sample is uncertain. The chain combines TRBV4-1 with TRBJ2-7, with D tentatively TRBD1 (5 bases). The sample taken for sequencing was peripheral blood. The DNA for the CDR3 is TGCGCCAGCAGCCAAGTTGAACAGGCTGATTACGAGCAGTACTTC. This translates into CASSQVEQADYEQYF.